The T cell receptor beta chain described here comes from a study of identical twins. The germline CDR1 and CDR2 sequences are MNHEY and SVGEGT. Trimming removed 6 bases from V and 0 bases from J; junction bases left unmatched: 5. The CDR3 has 15 residues. Each CDR3 protein is one row after TCRdb ran MiXCR on the 5' RACE reads. The sample holds approximately 1.8 million distinct CDR3 sequences; about 31% are singletons and the top ten take 0.25% to 0.3%. This clonotype was picked up a small number of times. Sample: cord blood. The chain carries TRBV6-2 or TRBV6-3 and TRBJ2-7, with 10 positions matching TRBD2. The sequence was collected from a newborn girl in good health. CDR3 protein: CASRELAGASYEQYF. CDR3 DNA: TGTGCCAGCAGGGAGCTAGCGGGAGCCTCCTACGAGCAGTACTTC.